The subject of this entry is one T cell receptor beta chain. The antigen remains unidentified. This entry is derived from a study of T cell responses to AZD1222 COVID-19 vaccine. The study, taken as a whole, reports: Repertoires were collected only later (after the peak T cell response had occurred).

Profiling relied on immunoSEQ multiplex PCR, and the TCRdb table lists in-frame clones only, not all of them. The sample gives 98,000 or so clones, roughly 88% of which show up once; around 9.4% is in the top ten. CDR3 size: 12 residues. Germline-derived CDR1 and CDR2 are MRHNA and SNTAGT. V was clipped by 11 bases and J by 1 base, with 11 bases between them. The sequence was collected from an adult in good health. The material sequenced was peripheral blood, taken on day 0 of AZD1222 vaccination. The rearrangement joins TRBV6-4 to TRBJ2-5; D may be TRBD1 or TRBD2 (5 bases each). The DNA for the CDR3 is TGTGCCGGACCTGGGGGCCAAGAGACCCAGTACTTC. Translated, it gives CAGPGGQETQYF.